Listed here are 2 T cell receptor beta chains from one sample, sequenced in a study of OX40 agonist ivuxolimab in advanced cancers. The library was built by means of the immunoSEQ multiplex PCR assay. Held by TCRdb, this immuneACCESS table contains in-frame sequences only and omits some clones. Under half of the omission traces to an unresolved V gene where checked; the cause of the rest is unknown. This sample gives roughly 120,000 clones in total; roughly 92% of them show up just once. Together, the top ten hold under 0.85% of the sample. The sequencing used CD4+ or CD8+ T cells sorted from blood, collected in a trial of the OX40 agonist ivuxolimab. Every receptor here comes from an adult with an advanced solid tumor such as melanoma, head and neck, liver or kidney cancer.

The chain recombines TRBV6-6 with TRBJ1-2; D is ambiguous. This CDR3 is built from 13 residues. V was pared by 6 bases and J by 4 bases, with 12 bases between. Per the germline V gene, CDR1 is MNHNY and CDR2 is SVGAGI (reference sequence). The CDR3, as DNA: TGTGCCAGCAGCCCGGGCTCTTCCTATGGCTACACCTTC. Translating it yields CASSPGSSYGYTF.

This chain connects TRBV9 to TRBJ1-4; 10 nucleotides align to TRBD1. The trim removed 0 bases at V and 3 bases at J, leaving 2 bases unmatched. CDR1 and CDR2 from the germline V gene are SGDLS and YYNGEE. CDR3 size: 16 residues. The chain's CDR3 is CASSVGQGASNEKLFF. In DNA, the CDR3 is TGTGCCAGCAGCGTAGGACAGGGGGCTTCTAATGAAAAACTGTTTTTT.